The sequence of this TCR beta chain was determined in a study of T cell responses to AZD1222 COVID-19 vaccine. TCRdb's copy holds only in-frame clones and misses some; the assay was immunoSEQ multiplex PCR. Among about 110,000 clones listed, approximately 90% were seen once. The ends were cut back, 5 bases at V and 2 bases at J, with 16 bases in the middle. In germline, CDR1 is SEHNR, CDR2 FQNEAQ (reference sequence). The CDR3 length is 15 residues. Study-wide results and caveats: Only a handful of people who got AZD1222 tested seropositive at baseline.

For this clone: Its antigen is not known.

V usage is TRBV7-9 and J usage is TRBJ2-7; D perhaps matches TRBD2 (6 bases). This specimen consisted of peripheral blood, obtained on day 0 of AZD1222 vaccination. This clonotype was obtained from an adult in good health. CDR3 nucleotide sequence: TGTGCCAGCAGCCCACCCGGGACTGAGGCCTACGAGCAGTACTTC. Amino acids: CASSPPGTEAYEQYF.